This is a list of T cell receptor beta chains from one sample in a study of Graves' ophthalmopathy and Graves' hyperthyroidism. TCRdb independently ran MiXCR on the multiplex PCR reads; one entry per CDR3 protein. Among 450,000 to 600,000 distinct CDR3 sequences listed, under 45% were seen once. Sequencing used peripheral blood or thyroid tissue (not recorded which). Source of these receptors: an adult man with Graves' hyperthyroidism. The CDR3 runs from the conserved cysteine through the conserved F or W. The D gene is left open where the match is weak. Clone size appears in some rows only: once, few, many, or a class for an expanded clone.

d_call	clone_size	v_call	j_call	cdr3_aa	cdr3_nt
-	many	TRBV7-3	TRBJ2-2	CASSQTVSTGELFF	TGTGCCAGCAGTCAAACCGTGTCCACCGGGGAGCTGTTTTTT
-	-	TRBV2	TRBJ1-5	CASRDTGFGSGQPQHF	TGTGCCAGCAGGGACACAGGGTTTGGTTCTGGGCAGCCCCAGCATTTT
-	-	TRBV2	TRBJ1-5	CASRNGGASNQPQHF	TGTGCCAGCAGAAACGGCGGAGCTAGCAATCAGCCCCAGCATTTT
TRBD2	-	TRBV5-6	TRBJ2-5	CASSLSPASGGWGKTQYF	TGTGCCAGCAGCTTGAGTCCGGCTAGCGGGGGGTGGGGGAAGACCCAGTACTTC
TRBD2	many	TRBV10-3	TRBJ2-5	CAISDRGGYQETQYF	TGTGCCATCAGTGACCGGGGAGGGTACCAAGAGACCCAGTACTTC
-	many	TRBV9	TRBJ1-6	CASSATGYNSPLHF	TGTGCCAGCAGCGCGACAGGTTACAATTCACCCCTCCACTTT
-	many	TRBV29-1	TRBJ1-2	CSVYPGHQANYGYTF	TGCAGCGTTTACCCGGGACACCAAGCTAACTATGGCTACACCTTC
TRBD2	-	TRBV7-9	TRBJ2-1	CASSRGRLASNEQFF	TGTGCCAGCAGCCGGGGACGACTAGCGTCTAATGAGCAGTTCTTC
-	many	TRBV7-8	TRBJ2-2	CASSVSGTGELFF	TGTGCCAGCAGCGTTTCGGGAACCGGGGAGCTGTTTTTT
-	-	TRBV6-2/TRBV6-3	TRBJ2-7	CASSDQWGSADYEQYF	TGTGCCAGCAGTGATCAATGGGGGTCCGCAGACTACGAGCAGTACTTC
-	-	TRBV6-5	TRBJ1-2	CASSRAGTPVYGYTF	TGTGCCAGCAGTCGGGCCGGGACTCCGGTCTATGGCTACACCTTC
-	many	TRBV29-1	TRBJ2-2	CSARHTNTGELFF	TGCAGCGCCCGGCACACGAACACCGGGGAGCTGTTTTTT
TRBD1	few	TRBV12-3/TRBV12-4	TRBJ1-1	CASSESRDRARAFF	TGTGCCAGCAGCGAGTCTCGGGACAGGGCGCGAGCTTTCTTT
TRBD1	few	TRBV12-3/TRBV12-4	TRBJ2-2	CASSTEDRGVPGELFF	TGTGCCAGCAGTACTGAGGACAGGGGTGTACCCGGGGAGCTGTTTTTT
-	-	TRBV13	TRBJ1-6	CASRTGVSPLHF	TGTGCCAGCAGAACGGGGGTTTCACCCCTCCACTTT
-	-	TRBV10-2	TRBJ2-1	CASSDAGIGNEQFF	TGCGCCAGCAGTGACGCAGGGATAGGCAATGAGCAGTTCTTC
TRBD2	many	TRBV15	TRBJ2-5	CATSRVLAGGNGETQYF	TGTGCCACCAGCAGAGTTCTAGCGGGAGGGAATGGAGAGACCCAGTACTTC
TRBD2	many	TRBV10-2	TRBJ2-7	CASSAPGLAGGEQYF	TGCGCCAGCAGTGCGCCGGGACTAGCGGGAGGCGAGCAGTACTTC
-	-	TRBV25-1	TRBJ1-2	CASSAAPGLGGCTF	TGTGCCAGCAGCGCTGCCCCTGGACTGGGCGGCTGCACCTTC
-	-	TRBV29-1	TRBJ1-1	CSTGYGAFF	TGCAGCACAGGGTACGGGGCTTTCTTT
-	-	TRBV2	TRBJ1-1	CASSYGALNTEAFF	TGTGCCAGCAGTTATGGAGCCCTGAACACTGAAGCTTTCTTT
-	-	TRBV19	TRBJ1-3	CASRITGHQNTIYF	TGTGCCAGTAGGATCACAGGGCACCAGAACACCATATATTTT
TRBD1	many	TRBV15	TRBJ1-5	CATSGTENQPQHF	TGTGCCACCAGCGGGACAGAAAATCAGCCCCAGCATTTT
TRBD2	many	TRBV29-1	TRBJ2-5	CSVGWRPGGETQYF	TGCAGCGTTGGTTGGCGCCCGGGGGGGGAGACCCAGTACTTC
TRBD1	few	TRBV7-9	TRBJ1-1	CASSLRIQGYTEAFF	TGTGCCAGCAGCTTAAGGATACAGGGGTACACTGAAGCTTTCTTT
TRBD2	many	TRBV29-1	TRBJ2-3	CSVDPSGAHTDTQYF	TGCAGCGTTGATCCAAGCGGGGCCCACACAGATACGCAGTATTTT
TRBD2	-	TRBV7-9	TRBJ2-1	CASSLGLAGGEQFF	TGTGCCAGCAGTCTGGGACTAGCGGGCGGTGAGCAGTTCTTC
-	-	TRBV2	TRBJ2-7	CASSVSVEQYF	TGTGCCAGCAGTGTCTCCGTTGAGCAGTACTTC
TRBD1	many	TRBV29-1	TRBJ2-5	CSVSDRGPETQYF	TGCAGCGTTTCGGACAGGGGACCAGAGACCCAGTACTTC
-	-	TRBV4-2	TRBJ2-5	CASSPALWGLAYQETQYF	TGTGCCAGCAGCCCCGCCCTGTGGGGACTGGCCTACCAAGAGACCCAGTACTTC
-	many	TRBV5-4	TRBJ2-2	CASSPGVHANTGELFF	TGTGCCAGCAGCCCTGGAGTACACGCGAACACCGGGGAGCTGTTTTTT